This T cell receptor (beta chain) emerged from a study of identical twins. Details on this clonotype: Its antigen is as yet unknown.

Study-level points and caveats: Twins showed weaker excess sharing in their beta out-of-frame sequences.

A universal primer binding site was introduced by template switching. The final cDNA contained unique molecular identifiers. One entry per CDR3 protein, called by TCRdb with MiXCR from the 5' RACE reads. Here the sample spans under 900,000 distinct CDR3 sequences, around a sixth being singletons. The same data also went into a second study, on T cells expressing NK-cell markers. According to that study: A range of about 1.0-7.5% of CD8+ T cells consisted of dominant NKG2C+ clonotypes in six donors.

Material for sequencing was PBMCs. The sequence was collected from a woman aged 18-29 years in good health.

CDR3 sequence reads: CASSFGGESPLHF. The CDR3 DNA is TGTGCCAGCAGTTTTGGCGGGGAATCACCCCTCCACTTT. The chain links TRBV12-3 or TRBV12-4 to TRBJ1-6; D call uncertain. This CDR3 region has 13 residues. V gave up 3 bases and J gave up 10 bases, with 10 bases separating them.